This T cell receptor (beta chain) emerged from a study of molecular identifiers for immune sequencing clone quantification. Turning to the study itself: Replicate runs used RNA from about 20,000 or 100,000 naive CD8 cells, which was split five ways into aliquots, and four of those aliquots were then sequenced. Notes on the study in general: The share of molecules held by clones above 20 RNA copies was over 98% in effector cells and under 1% in naive cells.

One entry per CDR3 protein, called by TCRdb with MiXCR from the PCR reads. The sample yields about 40,000 distinct CDR3 sequences, about 18% seen once. The authors gated naive CD8 T cells as CD8+CD4-CCR7+CD45RA+ for sorting. The J segment lost 0 bases and the V segment lost 6 bases, leaving 16 bases of the junction unmatched. This CDR3 is 19 amino acids long. Germline values: CDR1 MDHEN, CDR2 SYDVKM. This clonotype was seen ten or more times. The antigen remains unidentified. The sequence was obtained from a human donor in good health. Some libraries in this study had Jurkat cell RNA spiked in. The rearrangement uses TRBV28 and TRBJ2-2; TRBD1 matches at 7 bases. Sequencing used naive CD8+ T cells from blood, with Jurkat cell RNA spiked in. Subset of the sample: FACS-sorted CD8+CD4-CCR7+CD45RA+ naive T cells. This CDR3 reads CASSWTIGPGQTNTGELFF. The CDR3 coding sequence is TGTGCCAGCAGCTGGACGATTGGGCCGGGACAGACGAACACCGGGGAGCTGTTTTTT.